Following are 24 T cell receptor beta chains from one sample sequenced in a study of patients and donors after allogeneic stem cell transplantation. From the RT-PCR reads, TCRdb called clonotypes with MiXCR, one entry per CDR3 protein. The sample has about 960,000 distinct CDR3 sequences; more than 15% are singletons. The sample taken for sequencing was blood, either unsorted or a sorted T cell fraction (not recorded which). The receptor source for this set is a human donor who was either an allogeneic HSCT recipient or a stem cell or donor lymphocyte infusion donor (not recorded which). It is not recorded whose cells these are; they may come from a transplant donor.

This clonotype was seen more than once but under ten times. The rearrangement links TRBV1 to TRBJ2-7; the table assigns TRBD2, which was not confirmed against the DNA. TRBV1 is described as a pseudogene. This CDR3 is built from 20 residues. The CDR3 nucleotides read TGCACCAGCAGCCAACCCAGGAGAGGGACTAGCGGACCTTTCCTACGGGAGCAGTACTTC. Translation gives CTSSQPRRGTSGPFLREQYF.

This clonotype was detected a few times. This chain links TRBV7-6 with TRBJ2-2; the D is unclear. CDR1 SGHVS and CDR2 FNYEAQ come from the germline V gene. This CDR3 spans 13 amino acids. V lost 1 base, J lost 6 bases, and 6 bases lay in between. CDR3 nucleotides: TGTGCCAGCAGCTTAGAAAGCCCCGGGGAGCTGTTTTTT. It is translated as CASSLESPGELFF. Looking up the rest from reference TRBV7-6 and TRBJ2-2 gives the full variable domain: GAGVSQSPRYKVTKRGQDVALRCDPISGHVSLYWYRQALGQGPEFLTYFNYEAQQDKSGLPNDRFSAERPEGSISTLTIQRTEQRDSAMYRCASSLESPGELFFGEGSRLTVL.

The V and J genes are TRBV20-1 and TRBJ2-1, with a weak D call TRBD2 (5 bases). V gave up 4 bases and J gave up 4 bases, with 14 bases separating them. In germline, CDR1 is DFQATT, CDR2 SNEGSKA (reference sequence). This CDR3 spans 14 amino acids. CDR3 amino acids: CSATLGGRYNEQFF. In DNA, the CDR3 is TGCAGTGCTACGTTGGGCGGGCGTTACAATGAGCAGTTCTTC.

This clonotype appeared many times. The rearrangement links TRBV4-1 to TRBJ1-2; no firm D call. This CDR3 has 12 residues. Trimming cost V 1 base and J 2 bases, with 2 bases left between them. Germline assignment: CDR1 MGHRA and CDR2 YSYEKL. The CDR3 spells CASSQGNYGYTF. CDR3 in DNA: TGCGCCAGCAGCCAAGGAAACTATGGCTACACCTTC.

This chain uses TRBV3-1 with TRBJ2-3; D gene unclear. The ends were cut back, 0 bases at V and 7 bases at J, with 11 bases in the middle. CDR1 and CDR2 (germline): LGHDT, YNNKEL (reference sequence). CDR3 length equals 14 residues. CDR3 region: CASSQDPRVYTQYF. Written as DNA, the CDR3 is TGTGCCAGCAGCCAAGATCCAAGAGTCTATACGCAGTATTTT.

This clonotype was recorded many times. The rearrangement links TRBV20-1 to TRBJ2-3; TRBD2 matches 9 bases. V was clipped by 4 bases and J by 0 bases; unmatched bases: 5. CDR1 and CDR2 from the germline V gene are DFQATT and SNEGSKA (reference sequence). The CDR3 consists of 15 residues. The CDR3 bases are TGCAGTGCTACCCTTACTAGCGGGAGCACAGATACGCAGTATTTT. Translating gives CSATLTSGSTDTQYF.

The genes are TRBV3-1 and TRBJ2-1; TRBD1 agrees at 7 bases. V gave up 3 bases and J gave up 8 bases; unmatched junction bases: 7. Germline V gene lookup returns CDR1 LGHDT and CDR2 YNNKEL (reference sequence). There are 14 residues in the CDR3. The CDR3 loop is CASSHGTGADEQFF. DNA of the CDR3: TGTGCCAGCAGCCACGGAACAGGGGCAGATGAGCAGTTCTTC.

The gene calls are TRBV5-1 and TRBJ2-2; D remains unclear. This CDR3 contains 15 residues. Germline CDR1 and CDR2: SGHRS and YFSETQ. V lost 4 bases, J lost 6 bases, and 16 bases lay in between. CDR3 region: CASSPRWGSAGELFF. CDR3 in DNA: TGCGCCAGCAGCCCGCGGTGGGGAAGCGCCGGGGAGCTGTTTTTT.

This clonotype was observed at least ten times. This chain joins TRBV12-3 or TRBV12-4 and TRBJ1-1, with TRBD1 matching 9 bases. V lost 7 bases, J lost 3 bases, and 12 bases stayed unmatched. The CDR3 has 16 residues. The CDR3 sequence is CASKPQTGGLDTEAFF. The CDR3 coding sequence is TGTGCCAGCAAACCCCAAACAGGGGGCCTGGACACTGAAGCTTTCTTT.

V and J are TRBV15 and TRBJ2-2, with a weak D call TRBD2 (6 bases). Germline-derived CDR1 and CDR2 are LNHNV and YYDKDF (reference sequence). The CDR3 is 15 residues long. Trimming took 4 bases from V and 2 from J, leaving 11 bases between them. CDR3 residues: CATSTGRLNTGELFF. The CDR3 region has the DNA TGTGCCACCAGCACCGGGAGACTAAACACCGGGGAGCTGTTTTTT.

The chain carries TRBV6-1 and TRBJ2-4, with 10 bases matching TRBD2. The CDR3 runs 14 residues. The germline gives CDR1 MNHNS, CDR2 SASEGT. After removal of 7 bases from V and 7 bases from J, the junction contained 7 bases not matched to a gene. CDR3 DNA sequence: TGTGCCAGCACCTCTAGCGGGAGTTTGAACATTCAGTACTTC. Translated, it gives CASTSSGSLNIQYF.

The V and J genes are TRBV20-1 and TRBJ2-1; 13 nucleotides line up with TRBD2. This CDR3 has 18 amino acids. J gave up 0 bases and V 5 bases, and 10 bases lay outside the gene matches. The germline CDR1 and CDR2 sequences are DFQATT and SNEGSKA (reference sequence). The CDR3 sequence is CSARLGLAGSSSYNEQFF. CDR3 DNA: TGCAGTGCTCGACTGGGACTAGCGGGGTCAAGCTCCTACAATGAGCAGTTCTTC.

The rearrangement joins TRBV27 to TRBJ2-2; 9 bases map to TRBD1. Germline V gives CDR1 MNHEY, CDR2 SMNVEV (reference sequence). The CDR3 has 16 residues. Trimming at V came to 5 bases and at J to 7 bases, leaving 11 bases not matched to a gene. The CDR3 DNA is TGTGCCAGCAGTCCGGGTGGACAGGGGTGGTTCGGGGAGCTGTTTTTT. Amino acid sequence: CASSPGGQGWFGELFF.

The CDR3 here is CASSKGGPPYEQYF. The DNA for the CDR3 is TGTGCCAGCAGCAAAGGCGGACCCCCTTACGAGCAGTACTTC. This chain connects TRBV21-1 to TRBJ2-7; the table calls TRBD1, which could not be checked here. TRBV21-1 is flagged as a pseudogene. This CDR3 is built from 14 residues.

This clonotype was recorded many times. In DNA, the CDR3 is TGTGCCAGCAGAAACACAGATACGCAGTATTTT. Translated: CASRNTDTQYF. The rearrangement joins TRBV6-5 to TRBJ2-3; D uncertain. CDR3 length equals 11 residues. The ends were cut back, 6 bases at V and 2 bases at J, with 3 bases in the middle. Germline values: CDR1 MNHEY, CDR2 SVGAGI.

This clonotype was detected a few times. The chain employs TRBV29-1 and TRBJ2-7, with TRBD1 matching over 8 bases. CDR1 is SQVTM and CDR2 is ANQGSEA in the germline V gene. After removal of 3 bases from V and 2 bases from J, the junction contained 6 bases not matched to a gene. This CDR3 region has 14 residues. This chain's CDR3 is CSVDSDRAAYEQYF. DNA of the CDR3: TGCAGCGTTGACTCGGACAGGGCAGCCTACGAGCAGTACTTC.

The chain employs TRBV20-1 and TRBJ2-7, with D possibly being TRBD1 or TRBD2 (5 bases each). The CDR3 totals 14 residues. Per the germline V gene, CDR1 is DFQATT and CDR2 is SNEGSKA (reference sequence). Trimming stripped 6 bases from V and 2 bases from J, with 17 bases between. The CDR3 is CSARGGRAPYEQYF. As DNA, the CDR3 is TGCAGTGCCCGGGGCGGTAGGGCCCCCTACGAGCAGTACTTC.

CDR3 bases: TGTGCCAGCAGACCGGGGGGGAACACTGAAGCTTTCTTT. It is translated as CASRPGGNTEAFF. The chain combines TRBV27 with TRBJ1-1; perhaps TRBD1 as D (5 bases). The V end was cut by 6 bases, the J end by 1 base, with 9 bases between. CDR1 MNHEY and CDR2 SMNVEV come from the germline V gene (reference sequence). This CDR3 contains 13 residues.

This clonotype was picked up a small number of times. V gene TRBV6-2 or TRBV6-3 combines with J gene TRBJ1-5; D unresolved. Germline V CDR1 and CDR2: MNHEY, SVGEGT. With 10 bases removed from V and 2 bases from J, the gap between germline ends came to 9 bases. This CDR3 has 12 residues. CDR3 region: CATTLGNQPQHF. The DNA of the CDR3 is TGTGCCACGACACTTGGCAATCAGCCCCAGCATTTT.

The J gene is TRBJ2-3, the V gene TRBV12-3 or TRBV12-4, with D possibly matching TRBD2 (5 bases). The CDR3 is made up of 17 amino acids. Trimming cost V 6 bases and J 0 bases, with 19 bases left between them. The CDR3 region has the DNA TGTGCCAGCAGGCCGGAGGACTTTCAGCCTAGCACAGATACGCAGTATTTT. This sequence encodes CASRPEDFQPSTDTQYF.

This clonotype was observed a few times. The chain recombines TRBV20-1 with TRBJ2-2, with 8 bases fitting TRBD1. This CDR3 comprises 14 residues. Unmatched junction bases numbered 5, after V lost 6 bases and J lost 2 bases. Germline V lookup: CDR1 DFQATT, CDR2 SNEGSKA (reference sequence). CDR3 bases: TGCAGTGCGAGACAGGGGATAAACACCGGGGAGCTGTTTTTT. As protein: CSARQGINTGELFF.

DNA for the CDR3: TGTGCCAGCAGTATAACTAGCGGGGGGGCAAGAGATACGCAGTATTTT. It encodes CASSITSGGARDTQYF. This chain connects TRBV12-3 or TRBV12-4 to TRBJ2-3; TRBD2 agrees at 13 bases. The CDR3 extends over 16 amino acids. V gave up 5 bases and J gave up 5 bases; unmatched junction bases: 7.

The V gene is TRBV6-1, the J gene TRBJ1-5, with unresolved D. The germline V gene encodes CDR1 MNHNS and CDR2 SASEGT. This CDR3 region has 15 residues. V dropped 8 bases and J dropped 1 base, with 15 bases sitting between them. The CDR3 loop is CASGSGRASNQPQHF. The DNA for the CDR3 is TGTGCCAGCGGATCTGGCAGAGCCAGCAATCAGCCCCAGCATTTT.

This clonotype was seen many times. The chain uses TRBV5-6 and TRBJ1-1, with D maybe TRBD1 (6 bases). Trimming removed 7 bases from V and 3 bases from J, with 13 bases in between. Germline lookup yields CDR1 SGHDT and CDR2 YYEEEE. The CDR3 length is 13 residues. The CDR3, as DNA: TGTGCCAGCTCCGGGGGGCCGTACACTGAAGCTTTCTTT. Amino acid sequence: CASSGGPYTEAFF.